This T cell receptor (beta chain) was profiled in a study of CD8+ T cells in alopecia areata (dated by TCRdb to the late 2010s). At the level of the whole study: Treated patients were enrolled in an open-label pilot trial of oral tofacitinib, 5 to 10 mg twice daily, for moderate-to-severe alopecia areata. Tofacitinib was given for 6 to 18 months, followed by 6 months of follow-up off drug to assess delayed response and recurrence. For the treated patients, the SALT score, which quantifies what percentage of scalp surface area is affected, served as the measure of disease severity. The study used high-throughput TCRbeta sequencing to examine T cell clonal expansion in alopecia areata, in both the C3H/HeJ mouse model and human patients. Scalp tissue and sorted CD4+ and CD8+ peripheral blood T cells from patchy and totalis/universalis alopecia areata patients and from healthy controls were covered by human TCRbeta sequencing. Tofacitinib-treated patients had biopsies at baseline and at 4 and 24 weeks of treatment, with a later scalp biopsy in several patients. Scalp clonality was compared among normal scalp (n=4), patchy alopecia areata scalp (n=8), and alopecia totalis/universalis scalp (n=8). RNA was obtained with the PAXgene miRNA kit for fixed scalp, the miRNeasy kit for PBMCs, and the RNeasy kit for mouse skin. TCRbeta CDR3 regions were amplified by immunoSEQ multiplex PCR using 35 Vbeta forward and 13 Jbeta reverse primers.

The library was generated by the immunoSEQ multiplex PCR assay. RNA was extracted from all samples and reverse transcribed into cDNA as template for TCR sequencing. First-strand cDNA was synthesized using SuperScript III with a 2:1 mix of oligo-dT and random hexamers. Amplification bias was assessed with a synthetic immune receptor repertoire, and residual bias was removed computationally. In the source study's methods: Raw reads were preprocessed to remove errors, and CDR3 was defined according to IMGT conventions as the region from the conserved cysteine to phenylalanine. Clonality was calculated as 1 minus Shannon entropy normalized by log2 of the number of productive unique TCRs. CD4 or CD8 identity of scalp clones was inferred by cross-referencing scalp TCRbeta sequences with sorted blood CD4 and CD8 repertoires. As stored in TCRdb, this immuneACCESS dataset retains in-frame rearrangements with V and J assigned. A fraction of the clones does not appear; measured against another copy, unresolved V genes explain less than half of the discrepancy, and the remainder lacks a known reason. V and J calls and clone size are given by that table; D and trimming were obtained from the DNA. The sample has 35,000 to 50,000 clones on record, about nine tenths of them singletons. The ten largest clonotypes hold around 18% of the sample.

The sample's time point label, decoded: 24 weeks on oral tofacitinib. The treatment or condition label for this specimen denotes: oral pan-JAK inhibitor, 5-10 mg twice daily. From alopecia areata patients, peripheral blood was collected along with lesional scalp punch biopsies. PBMCs were separated by density centrifugation and stained for CD3, CD4 and CD8, after which CD4+ and CD8+ T cells were sorted on a FACSAria. In the case of this clone: Its target antigen remains unknown. Base qualities are not at hand, and no much larger clone is one base apart.

What the authors observed across the whole study: Unlike mouse skin, where gammadelta T cells dominate, normal human skin contains resident alphabeta T cells that get sequenced too, which complicates analysis of the scalp TCR repertoire. Tofacitinib significantly lowered scalp clonality and the number of expanded CD8+ clones among the top 100 scalp clones. Shared TCR sequences between patients were less evident than in mice, which may be partly attributable to HLA diversity in the patient population. Because the treated cohort was small and had just a single nonresponder, larger studies are needed to establish links between baseline CD8+ expansion and response. Many expanded lesional clones persisted in scalp and blood during tofacitinib treatment, which may partly explain relapse after stopping treatment. Lesional scalp, especially in alopecia totalis/universalis, showed higher clonality and more expanded CD8+ clones than normal scalp, suggesting antigenic drive.

The germline ends are 14 bases apart after V is trimmed by 4 bases and J by 1 base. The CDR3 measures 15 amino acids from cysteine to phenylalanine. The read is trimmed to its CDR3 DNA, 45 bases read in frame from base 1. CDR1 and CDR2 (SGHRS, YFSETQ) derive from the germline V gene. This specimen was CD8+ T cells sorted from blood, taken at week 24, from a patient treated with tofacitinib. This TCR was sampled from a human donor with alopecia areata. The chain uses TRBV5-1 and TRBJ2-5; the D element might be TRBD1 or TRBD2, as each aligns at 5 bases. The sequenced DNA: TGCGCCAGCAGCCACCGGGACGCAGCCCAAGAGACCCAGTACTTC. Protein translation: CASSHRDAAQETQYF.